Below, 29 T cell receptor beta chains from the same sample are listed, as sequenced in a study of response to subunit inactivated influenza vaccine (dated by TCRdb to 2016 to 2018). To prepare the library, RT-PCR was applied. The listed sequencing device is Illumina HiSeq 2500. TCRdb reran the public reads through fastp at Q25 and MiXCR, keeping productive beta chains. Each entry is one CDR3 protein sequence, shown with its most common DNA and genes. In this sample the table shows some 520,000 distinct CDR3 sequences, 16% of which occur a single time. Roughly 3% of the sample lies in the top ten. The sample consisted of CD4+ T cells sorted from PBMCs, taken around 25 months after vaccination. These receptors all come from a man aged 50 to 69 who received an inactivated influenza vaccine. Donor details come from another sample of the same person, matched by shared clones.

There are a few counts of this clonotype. CDR3 residues: CASSQDAIRNYGELFF. The CDR3 region has the DNA TGCGCCAGCAGCCAAGATGCGATAAGGAACTACGGGGAGCTGTTTTTT. The gene calls are TRBV4-3 and TRBJ2-2; D ambiguous. V was cut by 0 bases and J by 7 bases, with 15 bases left in between. CDR1 is LGHNA and CDR2 is YSLEER in the germline V gene. CDR3 length: 16 amino acids.

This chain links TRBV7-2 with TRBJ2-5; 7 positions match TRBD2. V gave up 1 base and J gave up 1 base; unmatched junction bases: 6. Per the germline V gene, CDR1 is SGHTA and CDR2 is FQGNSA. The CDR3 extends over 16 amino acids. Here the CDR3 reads CASSLVPGGFQETQYF. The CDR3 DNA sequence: TGTGCCAGCAGCTTAGTCCCGGGGGGTTTCCAAGAGACCCAGTACTTC.

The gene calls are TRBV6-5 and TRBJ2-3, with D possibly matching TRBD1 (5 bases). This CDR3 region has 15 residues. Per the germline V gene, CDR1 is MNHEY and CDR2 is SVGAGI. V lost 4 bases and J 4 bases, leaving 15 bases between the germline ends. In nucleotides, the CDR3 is TGTGCCAGCAGTTCCAAAGACAGTATCCCAGATACGCAGTATTTT. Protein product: CASSSKDSIPDTQYF.

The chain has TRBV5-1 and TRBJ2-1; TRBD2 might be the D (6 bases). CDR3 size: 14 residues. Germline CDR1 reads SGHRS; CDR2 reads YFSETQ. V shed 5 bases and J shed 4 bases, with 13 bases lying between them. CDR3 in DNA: TGCGCCAGCAGTGAGCAGGGAGGTTACAATGAGCAGTTCTTC. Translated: CASSEQGGYNEQFF.

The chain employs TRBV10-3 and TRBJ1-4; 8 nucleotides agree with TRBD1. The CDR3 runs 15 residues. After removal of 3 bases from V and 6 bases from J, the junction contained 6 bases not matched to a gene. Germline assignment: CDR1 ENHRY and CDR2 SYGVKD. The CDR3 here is CAISDSDRGDEKLFF. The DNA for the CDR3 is TGTGCCATCAGTGATTCCGACAGGGGCGATGAAAAACTGTTTTTT.

The CDR3 bases are TGCAGTGCTAGAATGGGACTAGCGGGCAATGAGCAGTTCTTC. This translates into CSARMGLAGNEQFF. The V call is TRBV20-1, the J call TRBJ2-1, with TRBD2 matching over 12 bases. The CDR3 consists of 14 residues. Germline CDR1 DFQATT, CDR2 SNEGSKA (reference sequence). Unmatched junction bases numbered 2, after V lost 2 bases and J lost 6 bases.

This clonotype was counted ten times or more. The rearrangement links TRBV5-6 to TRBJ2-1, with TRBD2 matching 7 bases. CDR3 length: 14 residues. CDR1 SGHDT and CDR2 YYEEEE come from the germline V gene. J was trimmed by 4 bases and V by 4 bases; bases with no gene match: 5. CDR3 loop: CASSPWTSYNEQFF. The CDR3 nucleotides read TGTGCCAGCAGCCCATGGACTAGTTACAATGAGCAGTTCTTC.

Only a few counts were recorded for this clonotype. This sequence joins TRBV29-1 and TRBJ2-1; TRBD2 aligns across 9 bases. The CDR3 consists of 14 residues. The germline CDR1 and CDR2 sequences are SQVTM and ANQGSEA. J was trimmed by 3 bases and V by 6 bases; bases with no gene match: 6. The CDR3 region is CSVKTSGGYNEQFF. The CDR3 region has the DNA TGCAGCGTGAAGACTAGCGGAGGCTACAATGAGCAGTTCTTC.

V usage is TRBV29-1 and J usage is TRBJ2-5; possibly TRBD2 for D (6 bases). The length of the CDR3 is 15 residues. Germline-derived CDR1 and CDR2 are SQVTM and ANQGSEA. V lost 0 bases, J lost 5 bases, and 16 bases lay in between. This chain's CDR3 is CSVEENLLAGETQYF. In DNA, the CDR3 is TGCAGCGTTGAAGAAAATCTACTAGCAGGGGAGACCCAGTACTTC.

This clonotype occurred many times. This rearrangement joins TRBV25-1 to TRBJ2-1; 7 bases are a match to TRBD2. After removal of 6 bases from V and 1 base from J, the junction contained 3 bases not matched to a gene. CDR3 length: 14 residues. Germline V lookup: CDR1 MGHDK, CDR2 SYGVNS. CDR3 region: CASRRRESYNEQFF. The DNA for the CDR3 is TGTGCCAGCAGACGGCGGGAGTCCTACAATGAGCAGTTCTTC. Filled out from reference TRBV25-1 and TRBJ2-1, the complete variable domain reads EADIYQTPRYLVIGTGKKITLECSQTMGHDKMYWYQQDPGMELHLIHYSYGVNSTEKGDLSSESTVSRIRTEHFPLTLESARPSHTSQYLCASRRRESYNEQFFGPGTRLTVL.

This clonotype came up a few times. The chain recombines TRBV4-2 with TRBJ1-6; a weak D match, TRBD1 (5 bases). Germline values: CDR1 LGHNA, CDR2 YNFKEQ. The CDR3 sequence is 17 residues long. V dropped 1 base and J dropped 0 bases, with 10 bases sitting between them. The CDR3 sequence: CASSQGSGGSYNSPLHF. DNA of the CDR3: TGTGCCAGCAGCCAAGGTTCCGGGGGCTCCTATAATTCACCCCTCCACTTT.

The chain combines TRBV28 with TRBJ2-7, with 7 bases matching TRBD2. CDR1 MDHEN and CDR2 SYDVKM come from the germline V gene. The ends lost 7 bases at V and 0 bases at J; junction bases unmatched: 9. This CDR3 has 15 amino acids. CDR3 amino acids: CASNPGGLGSYEQYF. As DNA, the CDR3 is TGTGCCAGCAATCCGGGAGGATTGGGCTCCTACGAGCAGTACTTC.

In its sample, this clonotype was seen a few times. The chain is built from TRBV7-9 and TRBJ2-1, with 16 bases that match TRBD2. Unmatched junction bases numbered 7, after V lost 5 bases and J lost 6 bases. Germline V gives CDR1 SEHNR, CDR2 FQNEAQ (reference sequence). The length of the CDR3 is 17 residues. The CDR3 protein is CASSTGLAGGPSNEQFF. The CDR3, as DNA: TGTGCCAGCAGCACGGGACTAGCGGGGGGGCCCAGCAATGAGCAGTTCTTC.

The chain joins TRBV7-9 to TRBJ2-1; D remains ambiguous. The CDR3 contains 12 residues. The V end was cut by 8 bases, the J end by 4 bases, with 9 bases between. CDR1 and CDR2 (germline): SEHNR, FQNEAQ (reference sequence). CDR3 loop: CASSPVYNEQFF. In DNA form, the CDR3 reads TGTGCCAGCTCGCCCGTATACAATGAGCAGTTCTTC.

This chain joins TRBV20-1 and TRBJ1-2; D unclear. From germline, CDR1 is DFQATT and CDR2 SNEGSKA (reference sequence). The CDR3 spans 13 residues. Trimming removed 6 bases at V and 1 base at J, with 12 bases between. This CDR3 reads CSAPVKSNYGYTF. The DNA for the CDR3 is TGCAGTGCCCCGGTGAAGAGTAACTATGGCTACACCTTC.

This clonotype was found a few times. The CDR3 loop reads CATGTGVPPLMETQYF. The CDR3 DNA reads as TGTGCCACCGGAACAGGGGTACCTCCTCTCATGGAGACCCAGTACTTC. The chain uses TRBV10-3 and TRBJ2-5; 7 positions agree with TRBD1. Germline CDR1 ENHRY, CDR2 SYGVKD. After removal of 10 bases from V and 5 bases from J, the junction contained 19 bases not matched to a gene. The CDR3 is 16 residues long.

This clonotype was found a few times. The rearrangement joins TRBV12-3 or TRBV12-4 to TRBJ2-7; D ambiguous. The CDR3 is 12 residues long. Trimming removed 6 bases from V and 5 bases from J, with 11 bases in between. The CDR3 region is CASSIYRDEQYF. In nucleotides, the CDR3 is TGTGCCAGCAGCATTTATAGGGACGAGCAGTACTTC.

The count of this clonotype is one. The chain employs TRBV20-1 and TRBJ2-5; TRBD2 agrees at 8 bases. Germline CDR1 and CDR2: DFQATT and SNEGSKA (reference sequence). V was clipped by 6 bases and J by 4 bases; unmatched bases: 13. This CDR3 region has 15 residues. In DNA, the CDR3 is TGCAGTGCCGGTAGAGCCAGCGGGAGACCAGAGACCCAGTACTTC. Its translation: CSAGRASGRPETQYF.

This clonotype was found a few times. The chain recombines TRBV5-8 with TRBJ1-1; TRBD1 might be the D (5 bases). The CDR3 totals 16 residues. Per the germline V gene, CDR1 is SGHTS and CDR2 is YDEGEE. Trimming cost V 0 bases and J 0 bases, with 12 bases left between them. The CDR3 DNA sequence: TGTGCCAGCAGCTTGGTCACAGGCTTAATGAACACTGAAGCTTTCTTT. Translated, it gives CASSLVTGLMNTEAFF.

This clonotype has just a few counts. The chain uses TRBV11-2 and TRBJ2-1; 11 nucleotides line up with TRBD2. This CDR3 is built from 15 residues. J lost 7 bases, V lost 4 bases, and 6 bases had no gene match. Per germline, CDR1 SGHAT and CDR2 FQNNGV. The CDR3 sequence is CASSSLSGRGNEQFF. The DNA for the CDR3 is TGTGCCAGCAGCTCACTTAGCGGGAGGGGAAATGAGCAGTTCTTC.

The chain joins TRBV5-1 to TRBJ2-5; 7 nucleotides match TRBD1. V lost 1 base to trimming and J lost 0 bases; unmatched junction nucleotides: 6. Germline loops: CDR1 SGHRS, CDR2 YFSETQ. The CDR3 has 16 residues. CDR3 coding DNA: TGCGCCAGCAGCTTGATGGGACAGACCTACCAAGAGACCCAGTACTTC. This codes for CASSLMGQTYQETQYF.

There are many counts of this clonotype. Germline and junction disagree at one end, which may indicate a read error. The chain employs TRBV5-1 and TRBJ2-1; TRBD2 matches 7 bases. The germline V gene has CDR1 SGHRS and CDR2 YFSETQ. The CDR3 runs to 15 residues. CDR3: CASSLGGSSYNEQFF. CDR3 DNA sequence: TGTGCCAGCAGCTTAGGCGGGAGCTCCTACAATGAGCAGTTCTTC.

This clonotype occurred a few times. The CDR3 DNA reads as TGCAGTGCTCCATTGGGCACTGAAGCTTTCTTT. This gives the protein CSAPLGTEAFF. This rearrangement joins TRBV20-1 to TRBJ1-1; D is undetermined. Germline CDR1 reads DFQATT; CDR2 reads SNEGSKA (reference sequence). The V and J ends lost 5 bases and 4 bases respectively, with 8 bases between them. This CDR3 is 11 amino acids long.

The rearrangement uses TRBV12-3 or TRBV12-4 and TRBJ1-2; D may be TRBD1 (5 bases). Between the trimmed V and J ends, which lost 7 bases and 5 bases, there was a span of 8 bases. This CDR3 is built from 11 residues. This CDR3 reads CASKAGYGYTF. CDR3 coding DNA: TGTGCCAGCAAGGCAGGGTATGGCTACACCTTC.

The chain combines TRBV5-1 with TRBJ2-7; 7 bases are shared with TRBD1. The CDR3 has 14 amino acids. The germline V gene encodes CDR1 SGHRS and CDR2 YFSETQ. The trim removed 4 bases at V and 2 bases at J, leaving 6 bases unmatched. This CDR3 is CASSPGQVAYEQYF. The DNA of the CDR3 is TGCGCCAGCAGCCCTGGACAGGTGGCCTACGAGCAGTACTTC.

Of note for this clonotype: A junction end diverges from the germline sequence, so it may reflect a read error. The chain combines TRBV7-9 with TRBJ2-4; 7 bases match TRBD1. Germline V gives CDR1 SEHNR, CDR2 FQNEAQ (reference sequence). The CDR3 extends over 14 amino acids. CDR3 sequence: CACSRDRVVNIQYF. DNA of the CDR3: TGTGCCTGCAGCCGTGACAGGGTAGTGAACATTCAGTACTTC.

This chain's CDR3 is CSASTSEKLFF. The CDR3 nucleotides read TGCAGTGCCTCCACTTCGGAAAAACTGTTTTTT. The chain has TRBV20-1 and TRBJ1-4; D unresolved. Germline assignment: CDR1 DFQATT and CDR2 SNEGSKA (reference sequence). The CDR3 covers 11 residues. Trimming took 6 bases from V and 8 from J, leaving 10 bases between them.

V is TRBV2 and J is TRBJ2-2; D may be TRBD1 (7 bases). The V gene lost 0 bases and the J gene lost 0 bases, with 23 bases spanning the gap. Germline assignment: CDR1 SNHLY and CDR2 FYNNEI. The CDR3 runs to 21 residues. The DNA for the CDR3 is TGTGCCAGCAGTGAAGCGCTTCGGTGGCAGGGGGGCCACGCGAACACCGGGGAGCTGTTTTTT. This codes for CASSEALRWQGGHANTGELFF.

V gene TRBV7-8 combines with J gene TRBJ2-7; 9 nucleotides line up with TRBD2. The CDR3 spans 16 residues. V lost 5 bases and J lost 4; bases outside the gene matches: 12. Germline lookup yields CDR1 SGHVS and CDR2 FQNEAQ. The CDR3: CASSPRDGAGGYEQYF. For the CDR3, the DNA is TGTGCCAGCAGCCCACGGGATGGAGCGGGGGGTTACGAGCAGTACTTC. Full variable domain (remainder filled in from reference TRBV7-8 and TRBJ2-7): GAGVSQSPRYKVAKRGQDVALRCDPISGHVSLFWYQQALGQGPEFLTYFQNEAQLDKSGLPSDRFFAERPEGSVSTLKIQRTQQEDSAVYLCASSPRDGAGGYEQYFGPGTRLTVT.